This T cell receptor beta chain was documented in a study of beta chain features in type 1 diabetes. Study-level results: A possible short-template PCR bias applies equally to patients and controls. Moderately but significantly shorter TCRB CDR3s were found in Type 1 diabetes patients in all four CD4+ subsets.

Naive, central memory, regulatory and stem cell-like memory cells within the CD4+ compartment were sorted using CD45RO/CCR7/CD25/CD127/CD95/CD27. Purities over 95% were achieved in all sorted populations. Expressed TCRB transcripts were sequenced after all isolated RNA was converted to cDNA. Sequencing was performed with immunoSEQ multiplex PCR; in TCRdb, only in-frame clones are kept and a portion is missing. The table shows about 99,000 clones, with 25% to 35% occurring only once. With regard to this clone: The antigen remains unidentified.

Sequenced sample: central memory CD4+ T cells from blood. The sequence came from a woman in her late teens or twenties with type 1 diabetes.

DNA for the CDR3: TGTGCCAGCAGTTTAGCGCGAGGGGGGGCCTACGAGCAGTACGTC. Protein: CASSLARGGAYEQYV. The rearrangement uses TRBV6-6 and TRBJ2-7, with D maybe TRBD2 (7 bases). V was shortened by 4 bases and J by 2 bases, with 15 bases between the two germline ends. The germline V gene has CDR1 MNHNY and CDR2 SVGAGI (reference sequence). The CDR3 is made up of 15 amino acids.